This T cell receptor (beta chain) stems from a study of cytomegalovirus exposure and HLA in healthy donors. The PCR was carried out with 60 Vbeta primers and 13 Jbeta primers. Assay: immunoSEQ multiplex PCR; the TCRdb copy retains only in-frame clones and omits some. The table records 150,000 to 200,000 clones, about 65% of them present only once. Per germline, CDR1 SGHNT and CDR2 YYREEE (reference sequence). The CDR3 is 13 amino acids. The J segment lost 7 bases and the V segment lost 1 base, leaving 1 base of the junction unmatched. The chain carries TRBV5-4 and TRBJ2-1, with 8 bases that match TRBD1. The specimen sequenced was PBMCs. The receptor's source is a man aged 40-49 years in good health and CMV-seropositive. For the CDR3, the DNA is TGTGCCAGCAGCTTGAACAGGGGGAATGAGCAGTTCTTC. Protein product: CASSLNRGNEQFF.